Each of the 12 T cell receptor beta chains below was sequenced from the same sample in a study of control samples from healthy donors and cancer patients. This table comes from immunoSEQ multiplex PCR, and its TCRdb copy is limited to in-frame clones, with some not included. The profile covers 150,000 to 200,000 clones, with 85% to 95% appearing a single time and over 1.1% taken by the ten largest. Sample: blood. These receptors came from a man aged 18-30 years in good health.

This clone was observed a single time. This sample includes further DNA sequences coding for the same CDR3. The chain is built from TRBV3-1 (or the pseudogene TRBV3-2) and TRBJ1-1; weak D call: TRBD1 (5 bases). Looked up from germline, CDR1 is LGHDT and CDR2 is YNNKEL (reference sequence). The CDR3 has 13 residues. Trimming took off 2 bases at V and 4 bases at J, with 8 bases between the two ends. CDR3 in amino acids: CASSQPRGTEAFF. CDR3 nucleotides: TGTGCCAGCAGCCAACCGAGGGGCACTGAAGCTTTCTTT.

This clone was counted only a few times. The CDR3 coding sequence is TGTGCCAGCAGCCGGCCCGGGGGATACAATGAGCAGTTCTTC. Amino acid sequence: CASSRPGGYNEQFF. The chain joins TRBV6-2 or TRBV6-3 to TRBJ2-1, with D maybe TRBD2 (6 bases). The CDR3 contains 14 residues. V was cut by 6 bases and J by 4 bases, with 13 bases left in between. Germline lookup yields CDR1 MNHEY and CDR2 SVGEGT.

The chain employs TRBV24-1 and TRBJ2-1; possibly TRBD1 or TRBD2 for D (5 bases each). CDR1 and CDR2 (germline): KGHDR, SFDVKD. V shed 10 bases and J shed 0 bases, with 18 bases lying between them. This CDR3 is built from 16 residues. The CDR3 DNA reads as TGTGCCACGAGTATAGGGACCTTAAGCTCCTACAATGAGCAGTTCTTC. Protein sequence: CATSIGTLSSYNEQFF.

This chain connects TRBV19 to TRBJ1-2; maybe TRBD1 (6 bases). Trimming took off 2 bases at V and 4 bases at J, with 14 bases between the two ends. Germline values: CDR1 LNHDA, CDR2 SQIVND (reference sequence). CDR3 length equals 15 residues. The DNA of the CDR3 is TGTGCCAGTAGTATAATGCGGGGGCAAGGCTATGGCTACACCTTC. Protein product: CASSIMRGQGYGYTF.

The gene calls are TRBV2 and TRBJ1-1; D remains unclear. From germline, CDR1 is SNHLY and CDR2 FYNNEI. With 8 bases removed from V and 6 bases from J, the gap between germline ends came to 10 bases. The CDR3 runs 11 residues. This CDR3 reads CASRGKAEAFF. The CDR3 nucleotides are TGTGCCAGCCGTGGTAAGGCTGAAGCTTTCTTT.

The chain recombines TRBV14 with TRBJ2-1, with D uncertain. The CDR3 length is 11 residues. V lost 3 bases, J lost 6 bases, and 3 bases lay in between. CDR1 and CDR2 from the germline V gene are SGHDN and FVKESK. CDR3 sequence reads: CASSQVNEQFF. In DNA, the CDR3 is TGTGCCAGCAGCCAGGTCAATGAGCAGTTCTTC.

The chain combines TRBV27 with TRBJ2-1; D not resolved. The V and J ends lost 5 bases and 15 bases respectively, with 26 bases between them. Germline CDR1 reads MNHEY; CDR2 reads SMNVEV (reference sequence). The CDR3 consists of 15 residues. The CDR3 spells CASSPVEGTPPSPFF. DNA of the CDR3: TGTGCCAGCAGTCCCGTAGAAGGCACCCCCCCCTCCCCGTTCTTC.

V gene TRBV9 combines with J gene TRBJ2-3; the D call may be TRBD1 or TRBD2 (5 bases each). Germline V CDR1 and CDR2: SGDLS, YYNGEE. The CDR3 contains 16 residues. The V and J ends lost 0 bases and 0 bases respectively, with 11 bases between them. CDR3 amino acids: CASSVATGPSTDTQYF. As DNA, the CDR3 is TGTGCCAGCAGCGTAGCGACGGGACCCAGCACAGATACGCAGTATTTT.

V usage is TRBV23-1 and J usage is TRBJ1-6, with TRBD1 matching over 9 bases. TRBV23-1 is an ORF, and what it does is uncertain. The CDR3 loop spans 19 amino acids. V dropped 0 bases and J dropped 1; count of bases not matched to a gene: 7. The CDR3 sequence: CASSQSGTGIQSYNSPLHF. The CDR3 DNA reads as TGCGCCAGCAGTCAATCCGGGACAGGGATTCAATCCTATAATTCACCCCTCCACTTT.

CDR3 nucleotides: TGTGCCAGCGCGCTACTCACCGGGGAGCTGTTTTTT. Its translation: CASALLTGELFF. The gene calls are TRBV27 and TRBJ2-2, with D uncertain. Germline CDR1 MNHEY, CDR2 SMNVEV (reference sequence). The V and J ends lost 8 bases and 4 bases respectively, with 8 bases between them. The CDR3 spans 12 residues.

Comment on this clone: Other DNA sequences in this sample translate to the same CDR3. V gene TRBV18 combines with J gene TRBJ1-5, with a possible D match to TRBD1 (5 bases). Germline V gives CDR1 KGHSH, CDR2 LQKENI. CDR3 length: 13 amino acids. The V end lost 2 bases, the J end lost 4 bases, and 6 bases lay between the germline ends. The CDR3 reads CASSPDSNQPQHF. DNA of the CDR3: TGTGCCAGCTCACCAGACAGTAATCAGCCCCAGCATTTT.

The chain joins TRBV12-3 or TRBV12-4 to TRBJ1-1; D is unresolved. The CDR3 has 13 amino acids. V shed 1 base and J shed 1 base, with 4 bases lying between them. This CDR3 reads CASSLGQNTEAFF. CDR3 in DNA: TGTGCCAGCAGTTTAGGTCAGAACACTGAAGCTTTCTTT.